This TCR beta chain was retrieved from a study of technical replicates of blood from a handful of donors. On this clone: Mismatch with germline at one junction end may stem from a read error.

Germline CDR1 reads SSHAT; CDR2 reads FNYEAQ (reference sequence). The CDR3 totals 15 residues. Libraries were prepared by immunoSEQ multiplex PCR; TCRdb keeps only in-frame clonotypes and omits some of them. The table shows some 79,000 clones, with more than 85% occurring only once. This sequence was found in a human donor in good health. Some clones in this sample may be carry-over from other donors' samples. The chain employs TRBV7-7 and TRBJ2-7, with TRBD2 identical over 8 bases. The sequencing input was T cells isolated from PBMCs. The DNA for the CDR3 is TGTGCTAGCATCAAGAAGCGGGAGTTGTCCTACGAGCAGTACTTC. Its protein product is CASIKKRELSYEQYF.